The 22 T cell receptor beta chains below all came from one sample that was sequenced in a study of T cell responses to AZD1222 COVID-19 vaccine. TCRdb keeps only in-frame clones here, not all; method: immunoSEQ multiplex PCR. The sample contains around 60,000 clones, 80% to 90% of which appear only once. The sequenced sample was peripheral blood, obtained on day 0 of AZD1222 vaccination. The receptors derive from an adult in good health.

V gene TRBV9 combines with J gene TRBJ1-3, with 9 bases that match TRBD1. Per the germline V gene, CDR1 is SGDLS and CDR2 is YYNGEE. The CDR3 loop spans 14 amino acids. V trimming: 4 bases; J trimming: 10 bases; junction bases outside the gene matches: 9. CDR3 residues: CASSSAGTGRTIYF. The CDR3 coding sequence is TGTGCCAGCAGCTCAGCCGGGACAGGGCGGACCATATATTTT. Using reference TRBV9 and TRBJ1-3 for the parts outside the CDR3, the full variable domain is DSGVTQTPKHLITATGQRVTLRCSPRSGDLSVYWYQQSLDQGLQFLIQYYNGEERAKGNILERFSAQQFPDLHSELNLSSLELGDSALYFCASSSAGTGRTIYFGEGSWLTVV.

The count of this clone is one. V and J are TRBV3-1 (or the pseudogene TRBV3-2) and TRBJ1-2, with unresolved D. V was cut by 2 bases and J by 7 bases, with 11 bases left in between. Germline V gene sequence: CDR1 LGHDT, CDR2 YNNKEL (reference sequence). CDR3 length equals 13 residues. The CDR3 loop reads CASSQTTDTGYTF. CDR3 bases: TGTGCCAGCAGCCAAACAACAGATACTGGCTACACCTTC.

This chain uses TRBV5-4 with TRBJ2-5, with 16 bases fitting TRBD2. Losses at the gene ends were 5 bases for V and 4 bases for J; bases not matched to a gene: 14. Germline V lookup: CDR1 SGHNT, CDR2 YYREEE (reference sequence). The CDR3 length is 19 residues. The CDR3 sequence: CASRQGTSGGARSSETQYF. DNA of the CDR3: TGTGCCAGCAGGCAGGGGACTAGCGGGGGGGCACGTTCGTCAGAGACCCAGTACTTC.

The rearrangement joins TRBV7-9 to TRBJ2-7; D not resolved. The germline gives CDR1 SEHNR, CDR2 FQNEAQ (reference sequence). The CDR3 consists of 13 residues. Deletions cut 1 base from V and 0 bases from J, with 4 bases between. The CDR3 bases are TGTGCCAGCAGCTTAGATGACTCCTACGAGCAGTACTTC. As protein: CASSLDDSYEQYF.

This chain joins TRBV10-3 and TRBJ1-5; D remains unclear. Trimming stripped 0 bases from V and 1 base from J, with 4 bases between. Per germline, CDR1 ENHRY and CDR2 SYGVKD. The CDR3 consists of 14 residues. CDR3 amino acids: CAISESYSNQPQHF. The CDR3 nucleotides read TGTGCCATCAGTGAGTCATACAGCAATCAGCCCCAGCATTTT.

The table lists this clone with a count of one. The CDR3 sequence: CASSPATDTQYF. The CDR3 DNA reads as TGTGCCAGCTCACCCGCCACAGATACGCAGTATTTT. The chain employs TRBV18 and TRBJ2-3; D is unresolved. The V gene lost 3 bases and the J gene lost 2 bases, with 3 bases spanning the gap. This CDR3 has 12 residues. The germline V gene has CDR1 KGHSH and CDR2 LQKENI.

Here the CDR3 reads CASRSWDSLTFEAFF. For the CDR3, the DNA is TGCGCCAGCAGGTCATGGGACAGCCTAACCTTTGAAGCTTTCTTT. The rearrangement links TRBV10-1 to TRBJ1-1; 7 bases agree with TRBD1. Germline V gene sequence: CDR1 WNHNN, CDR2 SYGVQD (reference sequence). There are 15 residues in the CDR3. The J segment lost 7 bases and the V segment lost 6 bases, leaving 14 bases of the junction unmatched.

The J gene is TRBJ1-1, the V gene TRBV3-1 (or the pseudogene TRBV3-2); 11 positions agree with TRBD1. Per germline, CDR1 LGHDT and CDR2 YNNKEL (reference sequence). V shed 4 bases, J shed 3 bases, and the junction held 4 bases outside the gene matches. This CDR3 is 15 amino acids long. CDR3 sequence (DNA): TGTGCCAGCAGCCTAGGACAGGGGGCTTACACTGAAGCTTTCTTT. It encodes CASSLGQGAYTEAFF.

This sequence joins TRBV29-1 and TRBJ1-1; 8 bases fit TRBD1. With 8 bases clipped from V and 4 bases from J, the junction kept 15 bases outside the gene matches. The CDR3 covers 15 residues. Germline values: CDR1 SQVTM, CDR2 ANQGSEA. CDR3 coding DNA: TGCAGCATTATTGACAGGGGATATCGAGGCACTGAAGCTTTCTTT. Amino acid sequence: CSIIDRGYRGTEAFF.

V and J are TRBV18 and TRBJ1-2, with D possibly TRBD1 on 6 matching bases. With 3 bases removed from V and 5 bases from J, the gap between germline ends came to 16 bases. This CDR3 has 15 residues. Germline-derived CDR1 and CDR2 are KGHSH and LQKENI. This chain's CDR3 is CASSPGTSGGYGYTF. Written as DNA, the CDR3 is TGTGCCAGCTCACCGGGGACATCCGGAGGATATGGCTACACCTTC.

CDR3 sequence (DNA): TGTGCCAGCAGCTCGGACCGGGGGACTAGGTCCTACGAGCAGTACTTC. Translation gives CASSSDRGTRSYEQYF. V and J are TRBV11-2 and TRBJ2-7; 8 nucleotides agree with TRBD2. Trimming at V came to 4 bases and at J to 1 base, leaving 9 bases not matched to a gene. The germline V gene has CDR1 SGHAT and CDR2 FQNNGV. This CDR3 is 16 amino acids long.

The chain joins TRBV13 to TRBJ1-1, with D possibly matching TRBD1 (6 bases). Germline loops: CDR1 PRHDT, CDR2 FYEKMQ (reference sequence). The germline V and J ends were trimmed by 5 bases and 1 base, with 14 bases remaining between them. The CDR3 sequence is 15 residues long. The DNA for the CDR3 is TGTGCCAGCAGCAAGGACAGCCGAGGGAACACTGAAGCTTTCTTT. This gives the protein CASSKDSRGNTEAFF.

This chain uses TRBV18 with TRBJ1-1; 8 nucleotides match TRBD1. V shed 5 bases, J shed 2 bases, and the junction held 7 bases outside the gene matches. The CDR3 length is 15 residues. Germline CDR1 KGHSH, CDR2 LQKENI. Here the CDR3 DNA reads TGTGCCAGCTCAAACGGACAGGGTGGAAACACTGAAGCTTTCTTT. Translation: CASSNGQGGNTEAFF.

The V call is TRBV19, the J call TRBJ1-4; tentatively, D is TRBD1 (6 bases). Per germline, CDR1 LNHDA and CDR2 SQIVND (reference sequence). CDR3 length equals 15 residues. Deletions cut 10 bases from V and 3 bases from J, with 18 bases between. The CDR3 nucleotides read TGTGCCACCCAAGCCTACAGGGTACCTAATGAAAAACTGTTTTTT. Protein: CATQAYRVPNEKLFF.

The chain uses TRBV7-2 and TRBJ1-1, with 8 nucleotides matching TRBD1. V gave up 5 bases and J gave up 5 bases; unmatched junction bases: 7. Germline assignment: CDR1 SGHTA and CDR2 FQGNSA. The CDR3 is 14 amino acids. CDR3 bases: TGTGCCAGCAGCACAAGACAGGGGCATACTGAAGCTTTCTTT. It yields the protein CASSTRQGHTEAFF. Combining the CDR3 with reference TRBV7-2 and TRBJ1-1 gives the whole variable domain GAGVSQSPSNKVTEKGKDVELRCDPISGHTALYWYRQSLGQGLEFLIYFQGNSAPDKSGLPSDRFSAERTGGSVSTLTIQRTQQEDSAVYLCASSTRQGHTEAFFGQGTRLTVV.

The chain is built from TRBV7-9 and TRBJ1-1; tentative D call: TRBD1 (6 bases). Trimming removed 5 bases at V and 4 bases at J, with 11 bases between. Germline assignment: CDR1 SEHNR and CDR2 FQNEAQ (reference sequence). The CDR3 spans 13 residues. This CDR3 is CASSATGTTEAFF. The CDR3 DNA sequence: TGTGCCAGCAGCGCTACAGGGACCACTGAAGCTTTCTTT.

CDR3: CASSFTHGEKLFF. The DNA of the CDR3 is TGTGCCAGCAGTTTCACACATGGGGAAAAACTGTTTTTT. This chain joins TRBV6-5 and TRBJ1-4, with unresolved D. Germline lookup yields CDR1 MNHEY and CDR2 SVGAGI. The CDR3 totals 13 residues. V lost 4 bases and J lost 8, with 11 bases in between.

This clone was found a few times. This chain's CDR3 is CASSLFRGTEAFF. CDR3 coding DNA: TGTGCCAGCAGTCTCTTTAGGGGAACTGAAGCTTTCTTT. The J gene is TRBJ1-1, the V gene TRBV27, with TRBD1 as a possible D gene (5 bases). Trimming cost V 5 bases and J 5 bases, with 12 bases left between them. The CDR3 has 13 amino acids. Germline V gene data show CDR1 as MNHEY and CDR2 as SMNVEV (reference sequence).

CDR3 region: CASSQVIGENSPLHF. The CDR3 DNA reads as TGTGCCAGCAGCCAAGTGATAGGGGAGAATTCACCCCTCCACTTT. The V gene is TRBV4-2, the J gene TRBJ1-6; TRBD1 might be the D (5 bases). Trimming pared 1 base from V and 7 bases from J, leaving 11 bases between. The CDR3 has 15 residues. Germline V CDR1 and CDR2: LGHNA, YNFKEQ.

The gene calls are TRBV19 and TRBJ2-5; 9 nucleotides align to TRBD2. In germline, CDR1 is LNHDA, CDR2 SQIVND (reference sequence). The CDR3 sequence is 15 residues long. V lost 3 bases and J lost 9; bases outside the gene matches: 11. The CDR3 region is CASSIGSGGARAQYF. CDR3 nucleotides: TGTGCCAGTAGTATCGGTAGCGGGGGTGCTCGGGCCCAGTACTTC.

This sequence joins TRBV2 and TRBJ1-1; D is unresolved. In germline, CDR1 is SNHLY, CDR2 FYNNEI. Trimming removed 2 bases at V and 4 bases at J, with 5 bases between. There are 12 residues in the CDR3. The CDR3 DNA is TGTGCCAGCAGTGAAAGAGGCACTGAAGCTTTCTTT. Its protein is CASSERGTEAFF.

The V gene is TRBV12-3 or TRBV12-4, the J gene TRBJ2-3, with a weak D call TRBD2 (6 bases). This CDR3 comprises 13 residues. V was cut by 5 bases and J by 6 bases, with 12 bases left in between. CDR3 protein: CASSIRGGDTQYF. The CDR3 DNA is TGTGCCAGCAGTATTCGAGGAGGGGATACGCAGTATTTT.